This TCR beta chain was sequenced in a study of T cell responses to AZD1222 COVID-19 vaccine. J lost 12 bases, V lost 7 bases, and 15 bases had no gene match. The CDR3 consists of 14 residues. Germline lookup yields CDR1 SEHNR and CDR2 FQNEAQ (reference sequence). About this clone itself: Its antigen is still unknown.

Clones were read by immunoSEQ multiplex PCR, and TCRdb kept only the in-frame ones, dropping some. The sample consists of over 90,000 clones, roughly nine tenths of them appearing once. Overall study results and limits: Clonal diversity was possibly underestimated, and white British individuals and females predominated among donors. Across spike, vaccine-associated CD4 TCRs were found, dominant at 160-218 and 743-854.

The chain uses TRBV7-9 and TRBJ2-1; 7 nucleotides line up with TRBD2. The material sequenced was peripheral blood, taken on day 0 of AZD1222 vaccination. This receptor was identified in an adult in good health. The CDR3 coding sequence is TGTGCCAGCAACGGGGGGACTGCCGCAGCAGGGCAGTTCTTC. Translation gives CASNGGTAAAGQFF.